Below are 22 T cell receptor beta chains sequenced from a single sample in a study of T cell changes during pregnancy in multiple sclerosis. Sequencing was performed with immunoSEQ multiplex PCR; in TCRdb, only in-frame clones are kept and a portion is missing. Of 55,000 or so clones in the sample, roughly 90% were seen once. The sequences come from CD4+ T cells from peripheral blood mononuclear cells, collected after pregnancy. These receptors were taken from a female donor with multiple sclerosis, enrolled in a pregnancy study.

The chain carries TRBV6-1 and TRBJ2-5; 7 nucleotides agree with TRBD2. The germline gives CDR1 MNHNS, CDR2 SASEGT. CDR3 length: 11 residues. With 11 bases clipped from V and 4 bases from J, the junction kept 4 bases outside the gene matches. CDR3 in DNA: TGTGCCGGGGGGGGTGGAGAGACCCAGTACTTC. Residues: CAGGGGETQYF.

The rearrangement joins TRBV7-2 to TRBJ2-1, with TRBD2 as a possible D gene (6 bases). CDR1 and CDR2 (germline): SGHTA, FQGNSA. This CDR3 region has 13 residues. Trimming left V 1 base short and J 7 bases short, with 8 bases between. The CDR3, as DNA: TGTGCCAGCAGCTTAGTGGGGGGTAATGAGCAGTTCTTC. This encodes CASSLVGGNEQFF.

The J gene is TRBJ2-5, the V gene TRBV7-2, with D possibly matching TRBD1 (6 bases). V lost 5 bases, J lost 4 bases, and 11 bases lay in between. Germline V gene data show CDR1 as SGHTA and CDR2 as FQGNSA. This CDR3 has 13 residues. The CDR3 nucleotides are TGTGCCAGCAGCACAGGGTTAAGAGAGACCCAGTACTTC. Protein product: CASSTGLRETQYF.

The gene calls are TRBV7-2 and TRBJ1-2, with D possibly matching TRBD1 (5 bases). V was trimmed by 5 bases and J by 5 bases, leaving 21 bases between them. In germline, CDR1 is SGHTA, CDR2 FQGNSA. The CDR3 runs 16 residues. CDR3 sequence reads: CASSHPRGGVFYGYTF. The CDR3, as DNA: TGTGCCAGCAGCCACCCTCGGGGAGGGGTCTTTTATGGCTACACCTTC. Complete variable domain (other parts from reference TRBV7-2 and TRBJ1-2): GAGVSQSPSNKVTEKGKDVELRCDPISGHTALYWYRQSLGQGLEFLIYFQGNSAPDKSGLPSDRFSAERTGGSVSTLTIQRTQQEDSAVYLCASSHPRGGVFYGYTFGSGTRLTVV.

The chain combines TRBV7-2 with TRBJ2-1; 13 nucleotides agree with TRBD2. V gave up 5 bases and J gave up 5 bases; unmatched junction bases: 12. Per germline, CDR1 SGHTA and CDR2 FQGNSA. The CDR3 sequence is 18 residues long. The CDR3 reads CASSPSSLGLAGNNEQFF. Written as DNA, the CDR3 is TGTGCCAGCAGCCCGAGCTCCTTGGGACTAGCGGGGAACAATGAGCAGTTCTTC.

The chain combines TRBV19 with TRBJ1-6; 8 bases match TRBD1. The germline gives CDR1 LNHDA, CDR2 SQIVND (reference sequence). Trimming cost V 7 bases and J 7 bases; bases outside gene matches: 12. The CDR3 is made up of 16 amino acids. The CDR3: CASTTLPGQANSPLHF. CDR3 in DNA: TGTGCCAGTACCACTCTCCCGGGACAGGCAAATTCACCCCTCCACTTT.

The chain uses TRBV4-3 and TRBJ2-7; maybe TRBD1 (6 bases). Germline CDR1 is LGHNA and CDR2 is YSLEER. V dropped 4 bases and J dropped 6 bases, with 19 bases sitting between them. This CDR3 has 15 amino acids. This chain's CDR3 is CASSPSGTRVSEQYF. As DNA, the CDR3 is TGCGCCAGCAGCCCTTCCGGGACAAGGGTTTCCGAGCAGTACTTC.

As for this clone: A read error may account for a junction end that differs from germline. The chain recombines TRBV7-3 with TRBJ1-2; 9 positions agree with TRBD1. Germline V gene sequence: CDR1 SGHTA, CDR2 FQGTGA. The CDR3 is 16 residues long. DNA of the CDR3: TGTGCCAGCAGCGTAACCGGAACAGGGGGCTCCGGGGGCTACACCTTC. It translates to CASSVTGTGGSGGYTF.

The chain links TRBV6-6 to TRBJ2-7, with unresolved D. CDR1 and CDR2 from the germline V gene are MNHNY and SVGAGI (reference sequence). With 0 bases removed from V and 7 bases from J, the gap between germline ends came to 7 bases. The CDR3 loop spans 12 amino acids. In DNA, the CDR3 is TGTGCCAGCAGTTACTCTTTCGGGGAGCAGTACTTC. Translated: CASSYSFGEQYF.

The chain joins TRBV5-4 to TRBJ2-3, with D perhaps matching TRBD1 (5 bases). V gave up 1 base and J gave up 4 bases, with 13 bases separating them. CDR1 SGHNT and CDR2 YYREEE come from the germline V gene (reference sequence). The CDR3 loop spans 15 amino acids. The CDR3 loop reads CASSLLSGLADTQYF. CDR3 sequence (DNA): TGTGCCAGCAGCTTGTTATCAGGGCTCGCAGATACGCAGTATTTT.

The chain uses TRBV6-1 and TRBJ1-1; 8 nucleotides line up with TRBD1. The CDR3 has 14 residues. V shed 2 bases, J shed 4 bases, and the junction held 3 bases outside the gene matches. Germline V gene sequence: CDR1 MNHNS, CDR2 SASEGT. CDR3 coding DNA: TGTGCCAGCAGTGAAAACAGGGGGGGCACTGAAGCTTTCTTT. Translated: CASSENRGGTEAFF.

This chain uses TRBV9 with TRBJ2-3, with 7 bases matching TRBD1. After removal of 0 bases from V and 2 bases from J, the junction contained 6 bases not matched to a gene. This CDR3 contains 16 residues. Germline V gene lookup returns CDR1 SGDLS and CDR2 YYNGEE. CDR3 DNA sequence: TGTGCCAGCAGCGTAGGACAGGGCCGATCCACAGATACGCAGTATTTT. Translated, it gives CASSVGQGRSTDTQYF.

This sequence joins TRBV15 and TRBJ2-7; 7 bases line up with TRBD2. The junction had 6 bases not matched to a gene; V was cut back by 1 base and J by 0 bases. This CDR3 is 16 amino acids long. The germline CDR1 and CDR2 sequences are LNHNV and YYDKDF (reference sequence). The CDR3 sequence is CATSRGGGDVSYEQYF. The CDR3 coding sequence is TGTGCCACCAGCAGAGGGGGAGGGGACGTCTCCTACGAGCAGTACTTC.

This clone has only a few counts. V and J are TRBV7-2 and TRBJ1-2; D is undetermined. Looked up from germline, CDR1 is SGHTA and CDR2 is FQGNSA. V shed 5 bases and J shed 4 bases, with 14 bases lying between them. The CDR3 is 14 residues long. CDR3 nucleotide sequence: TGTGCCAGCAGCCTGAGAGGGATTACCTATGGCTACACCTTC. It codes for CASSLRGITYGYTF.

The rearrangement uses TRBV19 and TRBJ2-7, with TRBD1 matching 10 bases. There are 16 residues in the CDR3. The V gene end was trimmed by 4 bases and the J gene end by 7 bases; junction bases not matched to a gene: 13. Germline lookup yields CDR1 LNHDA and CDR2 SQIVND (reference sequence). CDR3 residues: CASSNPGQGTLGEQYF. For the CDR3, the DNA is TGTGCCAGTAGTAACCCGGGACAGGGGACTCTGGGGGAGCAGTACTTC.

The chain carries TRBV19 and TRBJ1-5, with 8 bases fitting TRBD1. The CDR3 covers 15 residues. CDR1 LNHDA and CDR2 SQIVND come from the germline V gene (reference sequence). J lost 9 bases, V lost 4 bases, and 11 bases had no gene match. The CDR3 DNA follows: TGTGCCAGTAGTACTGGACAGGGCCAACGGGGGCCCCAGCATTTT. Amino acid sequence: CASSTGQGQRGPQHF. The full variable domain, in which reference TRBV19 and TRBJ1-5 provide the parts outside the CDR3, is DGGITQSPKYLFRKEGQNVTLSCEQNLNHDAMYWYRQDPGQGLRLIYYSQIVNDFQKGDIAEGYSVSREKKESFPLTVTSAQKNPTAFYLCASSTGQGQRGPQHFGDGTRLSIL.

The CDR3 reads CASGGLRGGGVSYNEQFF. The CDR3 DNA reads as TGTGCCAGCGGTGGTCTTCGGGGCGGGGGCGTAAGCTACAATGAGCAGTTCTTC. This sequence joins TRBV6-1 and TRBJ2-1; TRBD2 might be the D (7 bases). The CDR3 has 18 amino acids. Germline values: CDR1 MNHNS, CDR2 SASEGT. V lost 8 bases, J lost 3 bases, and 26 bases lay in between.

The chain recombines TRBV5-4 with TRBJ2-3; tentatively, D is TRBD2 (6 bases). CDR1 and CDR2 from the germline V gene are SGHNT and YYREEE (reference sequence). Trimming shortened V by 6 bases and J by 4 bases, and 12 bases separated the two germline ends. The CDR3 contains 13 residues. CDR3: CASIPSGADTQYF. CDR3 nucleotides: TGTGCCAGCATCCCTTCGGGAGCAGATACGCAGTATTTT.

The V call is TRBV10-3, the J call TRBJ2-3; 7 bases align to TRBD1. The CDR3 contains 14 residues. Germline V gene sequence: CDR1 ENHRY, CDR2 SYGVKD. V dropped 7 bases and J dropped 0; count of bases not matched to a gene: 4. The CDR3 bases are TGTGCCATCACCCCGGGACAGAGCACAGATACGCAGTATTTT. It translates to CAITPGQSTDTQYF.

This chain connects TRBV5-6 to TRBJ1-1; 9 nucleotides agree with TRBD1. Trimming cost V 3 bases and J 1 base; bases outside gene matches: 4. CDR1 SGHDT and CDR2 YYEEEE come from the germline V gene. The CDR3 contains 15 residues. For the CDR3, the DNA is TGTGCCAGCAGCTGGGACAGGGCGCGGAACACTGAAGCTTTCTTT. Encoded protein: CASSWDRARNTEAFF.

This clone was recorded only once. The chain employs TRBV30 and TRBJ1-1; 8 nucleotides agree with TRBD1. The CDR3 spans 13 residues. After removal of 3 bases from V and 5 bases from J, the junction contained 5 bases not matched to a gene. Germline CDR1 and CDR2: GTSNPN and SVGIG (reference sequence). CDR3 sequence reads: CAWRPTGETEAFF. CDR3 coding DNA: TGTGCCTGGAGGCCGACAGGGGAGACTGAAGCTTTCTTT.

The CDR3 spells CASSTTGVVDQPQHF. Written as DNA, the CDR3 is TGTGCCAGTAGTACCACAGGGGTCGTGGATCAGCCCCAGCATTTT. The chain combines TRBV19 with TRBJ1-5; TRBD1 aligns across 7 bases. V was pared by 4 bases and J by 5 bases, with 8 bases of the junction left unmatched. The CDR3 runs to 15 residues. The germline V gene has CDR1 LNHDA and CDR2 SQIVND (reference sequence).